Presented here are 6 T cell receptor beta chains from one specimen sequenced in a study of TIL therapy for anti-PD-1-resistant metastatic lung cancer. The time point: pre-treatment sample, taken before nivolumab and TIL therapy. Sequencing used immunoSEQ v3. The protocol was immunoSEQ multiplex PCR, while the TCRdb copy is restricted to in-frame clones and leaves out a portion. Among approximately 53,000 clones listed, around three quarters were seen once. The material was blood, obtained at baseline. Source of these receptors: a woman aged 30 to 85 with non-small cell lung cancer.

Written as DNA, the CDR3 is TGCGCCAGCAGCCCTGGGACTCGTGCTAGCACAGATACGCAGTATTTT. Its translation: CASSPGTRASTDTQYF. The rearrangement uses TRBV4-3 and TRBJ2-3, with D perhaps TRBD2 (6 bases). CDR3 size: 16 residues. V lost 4 bases, J lost 0 bases, and 14 bases lay in between. Germline V lookup: CDR1 LGHNA, CDR2 YSLEER.

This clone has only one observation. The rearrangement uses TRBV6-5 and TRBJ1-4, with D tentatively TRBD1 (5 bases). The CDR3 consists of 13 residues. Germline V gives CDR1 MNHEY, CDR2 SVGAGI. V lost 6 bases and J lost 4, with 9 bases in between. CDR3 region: CASRGTFNEKLFF. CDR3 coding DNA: TGTGCCAGCAGGGGGACTTTTAATGAAAAACTGTTTTTT.

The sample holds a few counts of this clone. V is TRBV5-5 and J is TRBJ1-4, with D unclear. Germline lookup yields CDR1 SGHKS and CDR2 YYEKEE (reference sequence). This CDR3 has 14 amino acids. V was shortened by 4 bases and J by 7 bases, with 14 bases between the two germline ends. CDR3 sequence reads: CASSQDPSSEKLFF. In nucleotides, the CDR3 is TGTGCCAGCAGCCAGGACCCATCGAGTGAAAAACTGTTTTTT.

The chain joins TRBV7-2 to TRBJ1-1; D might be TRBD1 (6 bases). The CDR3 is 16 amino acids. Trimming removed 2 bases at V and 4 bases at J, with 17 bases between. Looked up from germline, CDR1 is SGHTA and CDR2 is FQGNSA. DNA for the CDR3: TGTGCCAGCAGCTTACAGGGATCCCGAGGGGGCACTGAAGCTTTCTTT. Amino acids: CASSLQGSRGGTEAFF.

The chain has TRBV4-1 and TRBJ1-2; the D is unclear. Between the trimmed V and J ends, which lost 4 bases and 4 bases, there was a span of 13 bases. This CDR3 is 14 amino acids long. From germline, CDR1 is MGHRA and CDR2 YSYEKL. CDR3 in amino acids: CASSLPRAAYGYTF. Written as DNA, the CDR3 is TGCGCCAGCAGCCTCCCCCGGGCAGCCTATGGCTACACCTTC.

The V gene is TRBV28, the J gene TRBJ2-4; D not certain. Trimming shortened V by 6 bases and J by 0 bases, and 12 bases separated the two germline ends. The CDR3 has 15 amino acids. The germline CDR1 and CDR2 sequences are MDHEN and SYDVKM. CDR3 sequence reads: CASRNSELAKNIQYF. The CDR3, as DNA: TGTGCCAGCAGAAATTCGGAACTAGCCAAAAACATTCAGTACTTC.